The 15 T cell receptor beta chains listed next were all sequenced from one sample in a study of lymphopenia after photon versus proton radiotherapy. Method: immunoSEQ multiplex PCR; TCRdb's copy keeps in-frame clones and lacks some. The sample includes 7,500 to 9,500 clones, around nine tenths seen only once; the top ten take approximately 2.8%. The sequencing used peripheral blood, collected from a patient treated with photon-based radiotherapy. The receptor source for this set is a woman in her 70s with pancreatic cancer.

The chain carries TRBV14 and TRBJ2-7; TRBD2 might be the D (6 bases). The germline V gene encodes CDR1 SGHDN and CDR2 FVKESK. The V end was cut by 2 bases, the J end by 4 bases, with 9 bases between. The CDR3 loop spans 13 amino acids. DNA for the CDR3: TGTGCCAGCAGCCAAACGGGAGCTTACGAGCAGTACTTC. Its protein is CASSQTGAYEQYF.

The chain employs TRBV19 and TRBJ2-6; D not resolved. CDR3 length: 16 residues. Germline CDR1 reads LNHDA; CDR2 reads SQIVND (reference sequence). V gave up 6 bases and J gave up 0 bases, with 12 bases separating them. In nucleotides, the CDR3 is TGTGCCAGTAGGGTGGTGGCTAACTCTGGGGCCAACGTCCTGACTTTC. Its protein is CASRVVANSGANVLTF.

The chain is built from TRBV6-6 and TRBJ2-7, with D perhaps assigned TRBD1 or TRBD2 (6 bases each). The CDR3 spans 14 residues. V lost 2 bases and J 3 bases, leaving 11 bases between the germline ends. Germline lookup yields CDR1 MNHNY and CDR2 SVGAGI (reference sequence). The CDR3 nucleotides are TGTGCCAGCAGTTACGCACAGGGAGGCTACGAGCAGTACTTC. This gives the protein CASSYAQGGYEQYF.

The chain links TRBV4-1 to TRBJ2-3; 9 nucleotides match TRBD2. J gave up 7 bases and V 3 bases, and 14 bases lay outside the gene matches. CDR1 is MGHRA, CDR2 YSYEKL, per germline. The CDR3 loop spans 17 amino acids. CDR3 bases: TGCGCCAGCAGCCATTCCCATTCGACTAGCGGCGGGTATACGCAGTATTTT. Its translation: CASSHSHSTSGGYTQYF.

J is TRBJ1-2 and V is TRBV5-6; D unresolved. Germline V lookup: CDR1 SGHDT, CDR2 YYEEEE. The CDR3 spans 12 residues. Trimming pared 0 bases from V and 8 bases from J, leaving 8 bases between. In DNA form, the CDR3 reads TGTGCCAGCAGCTTGGCCCGGAGAGGCTACACCTTC. Residues: CASSLARRGYTF.

This sequence joins TRBV14 and TRBJ2-5; D call uncertain. Germline V gene sequence: CDR1 SGHDN, CDR2 FVKESK. V lost 4 bases to trimming and J lost 4 bases, with 16 bases between them. This CDR3 contains 15 residues. In DNA form, the CDR3 reads TGTGCCAGCAGCCCGGGCGGTTCAGTCCCAGAGACCCAGTACTTC. This encodes CASSPGGSVPETQYF.

The chain uses TRBV7-8 and TRBJ1-1; D might be TRBD1 (6 bases). Trimming pared 2 bases from V and 6 bases from J, leaving 10 bases between. The CDR3 has 13 amino acids. Germline CDR1 is SGHVS and CDR2 is FQNEAQ. For the CDR3, the DNA is TGTGCCAGCAGCTTATCCGAGGGGGCTGAAGCTTTCTTT. Protein product: CASSLSEGAEAFF. The full variable domain, completed using reference TRBV7-8 and TRBJ1-1, is GAGVSQSPRYKVAKRGQDVALRCDPISGHVSLFWYQQALGQGPEFLTYFQNEAQLDKSGLPSDRFFAERPEGSVSTLKIQRTQQEDSAVYLCASSLSEGAEAFFGQGTRLTVV.

The V call is TRBV2, the J call TRBJ1-3; unclear D gene. This CDR3 contains 13 residues. Germline values: CDR1 SNHLY, CDR2 FYNNEI. V shed 7 bases and J shed 7 bases, with 14 bases lying between them. The CDR3 nucleotides read TGTGCCAGCATCGATAAAGGGAGGAACACCATATATTTT. This gives the protein CASIDKGRNTIYF.

The chain recombines TRBV20-1 with TRBJ2-3; D unclear. The germline gives CDR1 DFQATT, CDR2 SNEGSKA (reference sequence). The V gene lost 5 bases and the J gene lost 4 bases, with 7 bases spanning the gap. This CDR3 spans 11 amino acids. DNA of the CDR3: TGCAGTGCTCCACTTGCAGATACGCAGTATTTT. It translates to CSAPLADTQYF.

V and J are TRBV7-9 and TRBJ1-2; TRBD1 aligns across 9 bases. J gave up 3 bases and V 2 bases, and 7 bases lay outside the gene matches. Germline values: CDR1 SEHNR, CDR2 FQNEAQ (reference sequence). The CDR3 length is 16 residues. The CDR3 nucleotides are TGTGCCAGCAGCTTATTCGGCCGGGACAGGGACTATGGCTACACCTTC. This codes for CASSLFGRDRDYGYTF.

This clone was detected a few times. The rearrangement links TRBV30 to TRBJ1-5, with a tentative D call TRBD1 (6 bases). CDR3 length: 14 amino acids. CDR1 and CDR2 from the germline V gene are GTSNPN and SVGIG (reference sequence). Trimming stripped 2 bases from V and 5 bases from J, with 13 bases between. In DNA, the CDR3 is TGTGCCTGGAGTACAGGGATGGGGGATCAGCCCCAGCATTTT. Translating it yields CAWSTGMGDQPQHF.

V gene TRBV11-2 combines with J gene TRBJ1-2; the D gene is possibly TRBD1 (5 bases). Deletions cut 2 bases from V and 2 bases from J, with 12 bases between. The CDR3 is 15 amino acids. Germline V gene lookup returns CDR1 SGHAT and CDR2 FQNNGV. The CDR3 DNA reads TGTGCCAGCAGCTTACCCCAGGGTTCCAACTATGGCTACACCTTC. It codes for CASSLPQGSNYGYTF.

The chain recombines TRBV30 with TRBJ1-1; 8 bases align to TRBD1. The junction had 2 bases not matched to a gene; V was cut back by 0 bases and J by 5 bases. The germline V gene has CDR1 GTSNPN and CDR2 SVGIG (reference sequence). The CDR3 contains 13 residues. This CDR3 reads CAWSVQGATEAFF. CDR3 in DNA: TGTGCCTGGAGTGTTCAGGGGGCAACTGAAGCTTTCTTT.

The chain uses TRBV2 and TRBJ2-4, with D perhaps matching TRBD2 (6 bases). The CDR3 runs 18 residues. V was trimmed by 3 bases and J by 4 bases, leaving 22 bases between them. The germline gives CDR1 SNHLY, CDR2 FYNNEI. The CDR3 region is CASSDTLYRGGLKNIQYF. DNA for the CDR3: TGTGCCAGCAGTGACACCCTATATCGGGGCGGACTAAAAAACATTCAGTACTTC.

The gene calls are TRBV11-2 and TRBJ2-1; D unclear. This CDR3 is built from 14 residues. Germline V gene lookup returns CDR1 SGHAT and CDR2 FQNNGV. V was trimmed by 7 bases and J by 4 bases, leaving 14 bases between them. The DNA of the CDR3 is TGTGCCAGCATCAACGTAAAGGGATACAATGAGCAGTTCTTC. Translation: CASINVKGYNEQFF.